What follows are 12 T cell receptor beta chains derived from one specimen sequenced in a study of blood T cell repertoires in COVID-19. Profiling relied on immunoSEQ multiplex PCR, and the TCRdb table lists in-frame clones only, not all of them. The sample includes about 160,000 clones, roughly 91% of them seen just once. Material: peripheral blood. The receptors come from a woman aged 45-59 years with acute or convalescent COVID-19.

V and J are TRBV6-6 and TRBJ2-1; perhaps TRBD2 as D (6 bases). Looked up from germline, CDR1 is MNHNY and CDR2 is SVGAGI (reference sequence). V lost 2 bases to trimming and J lost 7 bases, with 15 bases between them. This CDR3 region has 15 residues. The CDR3 coding sequence is TGTGCCAGCAGTTACAGGTTAGCGGCCCAGAATGAGCAGTTCTTC. Its translation is CASSYRLAAQNEQFF.

The genes are TRBV10-2 and TRBJ1-3; D is ambiguous. The CDR3 is 15 amino acids. Germline CDR1 is WSHSY and CDR2 is SAAADI. The ends were cut back, 9 bases at V and 0 bases at J, with 15 bases in the middle. CDR3 region: CASTEGGFSGNTIYF. The CDR3 DNA sequence: TGCGCCAGTACAGAGGGAGGGTTCTCTGGAAACACCATATATTTT.

This sequence joins TRBV7-2 and TRBJ1-2; a weak D match, TRBD1 (6 bases). Germline-derived CDR1 and CDR2 are SGHTA and FQGNSA. This CDR3 has 14 amino acids. The ends were cut back, 7 bases at V and 8 bases at J, with 20 bases in the middle. This CDR3 is CASTPVGAERGYTF. CDR3 bases: TGTGCCAGCACCCCGGTGGGGGCCGAAAGGGGCTACACCTTC. The full variable domain, its missing parts supplied by reference TRBV7-2 and TRBJ1-2, is GAGVSQSPSNKVTEKGKDVELRCDPISGHTALYWYRQSLGQGLEFLIYFQGNSAPDKSGLPSDRFSAERTGGSVSTLTIQRTQQEDSAVYLCASTPVGAERGYTFGSGTRLTVV.

This clone was picked up one time. The V and J genes are TRBV30 and TRBJ1-2, with D tentatively TRBD1 (6 bases). The CDR3 is 13 residues long. Trimming shortened V by 7 bases and J by 4 bases, and 16 bases separated the two germline ends. Per germline, CDR1 GTSNPN and CDR2 SVGIG (reference sequence). The CDR3: CALKRGGTYGYTF. CDR3 DNA: TGTGCCTTGAAAAGAGGGGGAACCTATGGCTACACCTTC.

V gene TRBV9 combines with J gene TRBJ1-6; 9 bases are a match to TRBD1. Germline V gene lookup returns CDR1 SGDLS and CDR2 YYNGEE. The CDR3 consists of 15 residues. The J segment lost 10 bases and the V segment lost 0 bases, leaving 5 bases of the junction unmatched. DNA of the CDR3: TGTGCCAGCAGCGTAGCGGACAGGGGTGGGTCACCCCTCCACTTT. Translation gives CASSVADRGGSPLHF. The complete variable domain, with remaining parts taken from reference TRBV9 and TRBJ1-6, reads DSGVTQTPKHLITATGQRVTLRCSPRSGDLSVYWYQQSLDQGLQFLIQYYNGEERAKGNILERFSAQQFPDLHSELNLSSLELGDSALYFCASSVADRGGSPLHFGNGTRLTVT.

In DNA, the CDR3 is TGTGCCAGCAGCGTCCGCGGGAGAGGGAGGACCGGGGAGCTGTTTTTT. Its protein product is CASSVRGRGRTGELFF. The rearrangement uses TRBV9 and TRBJ2-2, with TRBD2 matching over 7 bases. CDR1 SGDLS and CDR2 YYNGEE come from the germline V gene. Germline trimming cut 2 bases from V and 5 bases from J; bases unmatched to any gene: 9. The CDR3 length is 16 residues.

This chain links TRBV9 with TRBJ2-1, with 11 nucleotides matching TRBD2. After removal of 0 bases from V and 9 bases from J, the junction contained 5 bases not matched to a gene. The germline V gene encodes CDR1 SGDLS and CDR2 YYNGEE. This CDR3 is 15 amino acids long. Written as DNA, the CDR3 is TGTGCCAGCAGCGTAGGAACTAGCGGGAGTCGTGAGCAGTTCTTC. This encodes CASSVGTSGSREQFF.

This chain links TRBV7-8 with TRBJ1-5, with D hard to call. The CDR3 is 15 residues long. Between the trimmed V and J ends, which lost 0 bases and 6 bases, there was a span of 12 bases. Germline assignment: CDR1 SGHVS and CDR2 FQNEAQ. CDR3 in amino acids: CASSLAGSGGQPQHF. The CDR3, as DNA: TGTGCCAGCAGCTTAGCCGGGTCGGGAGGTCAGCCCCAGCATTTT.

The chain employs TRBV6-6 and TRBJ2-5, with TRBD1 identical over 7 bases. CDR1 is MNHNY and CDR2 is SVGAGI in the germline V gene (reference sequence). Trimming at V came to 6 bases and at J to 1 base, leaving 5 bases not matched to a gene. The CDR3 is made up of 14 amino acids. The CDR3 DNA sequence: TGTGCCAGCAGGACAGGGTTAAGCCAAGAGACCCAGTACTTC. It is translated as CASRTGLSQETQYF.

The chain carries TRBV11-2 and TRBJ1-2; D remains ambiguous. The V end was cut by 5 bases, the J end by 6 bases, with 13 bases between. The germline CDR1 and CDR2 sequences are SGHAT and FQNNGV. The CDR3 consists of 13 residues. CDR3 bases: TGTGCCAGCAGCCAAAGCCAAATCCATGGCTACACCTTC. This encodes CASSQSQIHGYTF.

The chain links TRBV7-2 to TRBJ2-2; D is undetermined. V lost 5 bases and J lost 1, with 11 bases in between. Germline CDR1 is SGHTA and CDR2 is FQGNSA. The CDR3 runs 15 residues. The CDR3 nucleotides read TGTGCCAGCAGCCCATTCTCGGGGAACACCGGGGAGCTGTTTTTT. Translation: CASSPFSGNTGELFF.

This chain links TRBV19 with TRBJ1-1; no clear D gene. The CDR3 spans 14 residues. V gave up 7 bases and J gave up 1 base, with 13 bases separating them. The germline V gene has CDR1 LNHDA and CDR2 SQIVND (reference sequence). The DNA for the CDR3 is TGTGCCAGTACCAAGGCATGGAGGAACACTGAAGCTTTCTTT. Its translation: CASTKAWRNTEAFF.